A single T cell receptor (beta chain) is shown here with its context. The data originate from a study of control samples from healthy donors and cancer patients. This table comes from immunoSEQ multiplex PCR, and its TCRdb copy is limited to in-frame clones, with some not included. This sample has some 130,000 clones; roughly 91% occur once, and the top ten carry over 1.5%. Germline V gene lookup returns CDR1 MNHEY and CDR2 SVGEGT. The CDR3 extends over 13 amino acids. V lost 2 bases to trimming and J lost 1 base, with 6 bases between them. The clonotype originates from a man over 45 with head and neck cancer. Material: PBMCs. The rearrangement uses TRBV6-2 or TRBV6-3 and TRBJ2-7; D uncertain. This CDR3 reads CASSYGWSYEQYF. The CDR3 DNA reads as TGTGCCAGCAGTTACGGGTGGTCCTACGAGCAGTACTTC.